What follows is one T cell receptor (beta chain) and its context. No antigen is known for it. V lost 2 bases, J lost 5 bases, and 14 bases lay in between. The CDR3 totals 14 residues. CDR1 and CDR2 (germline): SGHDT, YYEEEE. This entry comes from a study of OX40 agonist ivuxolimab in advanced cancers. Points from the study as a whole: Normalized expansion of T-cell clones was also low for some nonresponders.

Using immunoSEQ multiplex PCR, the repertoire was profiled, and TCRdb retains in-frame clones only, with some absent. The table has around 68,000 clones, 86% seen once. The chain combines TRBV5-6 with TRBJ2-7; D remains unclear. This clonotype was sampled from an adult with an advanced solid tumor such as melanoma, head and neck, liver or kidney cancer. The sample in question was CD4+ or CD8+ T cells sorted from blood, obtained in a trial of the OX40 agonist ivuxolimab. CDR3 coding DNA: TGTGCCAGCAGCTTCGGTCAGAATCGAGACGAGCAGTACTTC. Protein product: CASSFGQNRDEQYF.